Presented here are 8 T cell receptor beta chains from one specimen sequenced in a study of T cell responses to AZD1222 COVID-19 vaccine (dated by TCRdb to about 2021). Library preparation was by the immunoSEQ multiplex PCR assay. The source is immuneACCESS, and TCRdb retained only in-frame sequences with V and J called. Part of the clones is not carried over; for the studies checked, unresolved V genes explain less than half of this, and the remainder is unexplained. This sample has 140,000 or so clones in its table, and 80% to 95% of those were observed once. Around 1.7% of the sample lies in the top ten. In the paper's terms, the time point label means: baseline before first vaccination. This material consisted of peripheral blood, taken on day 0 of AZD1222 vaccination. These receptors were collected from an adult in good health.

The J gene is TRBJ2-7, the V gene TRBV5-1; 7 bases map to TRBD1. The CDR3 is 13 amino acids. CDR1 and CDR2 from the germline V gene are SGHRS and YFSETQ. The J segment lost 3 bases and the V segment lost 4 bases, leaving 4 bases of the junction unmatched. CDR3 region: CASSPDRVYEQYF. The CDR3 DNA reads as TGCGCCAGCAGCCCCGACAGGGTCTACGAGCAGTACTTC.

This sequence joins TRBV27 and TRBJ1-5; 7 bases are shared with TRBD1. The V segment lost 4 bases and the J segment 7 bases; nucleotides outside the gene matches: 7. Germline CDR1 reads MNHEY; CDR2 reads SMNVEV (reference sequence). CDR3 length equals 14 residues. Here the CDR3 reads CASSSTGRRQPQHF. The CDR3 nucleotides are TGTGCCAGCAGTTCGACAGGGAGGAGACAGCCCCAGCATTTT.

The gene calls are TRBV28 and TRBJ1-1; perhaps TRBD1 as D (5 bases). Between the trimmed V and J ends, which lost 3 bases and 6 bases, there was a span of 8 bases. Germline V gene lookup returns CDR1 MDHEN and CDR2 SYDVKM. The CDR3 covers 12 residues. The CDR3 nucleotides are TGTGCCAGCAGTTTGCAGGGCTCTGAAGCTTTCTTT. Its protein is CASSLQGSEAFF.

V usage is TRBV9 and J usage is TRBJ2-6; D may be TRBD2 (6 bases). Trimming took 0 bases from V and 0 from J, leaving 13 bases between them. The CDR3 length is 18 residues. CDR1 is SGDLS, CDR2 YYNGEE, per germline. The CDR3 bases are TGTGCCAGCAGCGTAGAGCCTGGGGGAGGCTCTGGGGCCAACGTCCTGACTTTC. Translated: CASSVEPGGGSGANVLTF.

V is TRBV11-2 and J is TRBJ1-1; TRBD1 is a possible D gene (5 bases). Looked up from germline, CDR1 is SGHAT and CDR2 is FQNNGV. The CDR3 runs 15 residues. With 0 bases removed from V and 2 bases from J, the gap between germline ends came to 10 bases. The CDR3, as DNA: TGTGCCAGCAGCTTAGAATGGGGGATAAACACTGAAGCTTTCTTT. Translated: CASSLEWGINTEAFF.

The J gene is TRBJ2-7, the V gene TRBV5-1; D is ambiguous. The ends were cut back, 4 bases at V and 0 bases at J, with 11 bases in the middle. The length of the CDR3 is 14 residues. CDR1 and CDR2 from the germline V gene are SGHRS and YFSETQ. CDR3 coding DNA: TGCGCCAGCAGCGACCCCGGTAGCTCCTACGAGCAGTACTTC. Protein: CASSDPGSSYEQYF.

V usage is TRBV19 and J usage is TRBJ1-5; D might be TRBD1 (5 bases). Germline CDR1 reads LNHDA; CDR2 reads SQIVND (reference sequence). This CDR3 region has 15 residues. Trimming removed 3 bases at V and 4 bases at J, with 13 bases between. The CDR3 here is CASSIGAVANQPQHF. DNA for the CDR3: TGTGCCAGTAGTATCGGGGCAGTAGCAAATCAGCCCCAGCATTTT.

The chain is built from TRBV7-3 and TRBJ1-1; D uncertain. Between the trimmed V and J ends, which lost 6 bases and 1 base, there was a span of 9 bases. Germline assignment: CDR1 SGHTA and CDR2 FQGTGA. This CDR3 is built from 13 residues. The CDR3 nucleotides read TGTGCCAGCAGGAGATGGACGAACACTGAAGCTTTCTTT. Residues: CASRRWTNTEAFF.